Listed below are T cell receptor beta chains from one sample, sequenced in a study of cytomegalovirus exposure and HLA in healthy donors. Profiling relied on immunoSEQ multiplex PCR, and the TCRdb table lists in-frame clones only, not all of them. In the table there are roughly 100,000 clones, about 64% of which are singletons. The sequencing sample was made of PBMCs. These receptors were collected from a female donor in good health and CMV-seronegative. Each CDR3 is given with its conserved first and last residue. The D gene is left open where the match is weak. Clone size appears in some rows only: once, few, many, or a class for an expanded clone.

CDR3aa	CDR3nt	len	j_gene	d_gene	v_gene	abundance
CASSLEGAADNGYTF	TGCGCCAGCAGCTTGGAAGGGGCGGCGGACAACGGCTACACCTTC	15	TRBJ1-2	NA	TRBV5-1	NA
CASSSGTGVPQPQHF	TGTGCCAGCAGCTCCGGGACAGGGGTACCTCAGCCCCAGCATTTT	15	TRBJ1-5	TRBD1	TRBV7-2	few
CASSLPNRAELFF	TGTGCCAGCAGCCTACCCAACCGAGCGGAGCTGTTTTTT	13	TRBJ2-2	NA	TRBV28	NA
CASSLAGREWETQYF	TGTGCCAGCAGCTTAGCGGGGCGGGAGTGGGAGACCCAGTACTTC	15	TRBJ2-5	TRBD2	TRBV7-2	few
CASSRTSGSKETQYF	TGTGCCAGCAGCCGGACTAGCGGGAGCAAGGAGACCCAGTACTTC	15	TRBJ2-5	TRBD2	TRBV5-4	few
CASSPSGTGTDTQYF	TGTGCCAGCAGCCCCTCGGGTACCGGGACAGATACGCAGTATTTT	15	TRBJ2-3	NA	TRBV7-9	NA
CASSQVWGTGREKLFF	TGCGCCAGCAGCCAAGTGTGGGGGACAGGGAGGGAAAAACTGTTTTTT	16	TRBJ1-4	TRBD1	TRBV4-1	NA
CASSQEPTDSGRLTGELFF	TGTGCCAGCAGCCAGGAACCAACCGATAGCGGGAGGCTTACCGGGGAGCTGTTTTTT	19	TRBJ2-2	TRBD2	TRBV4-2	NA
CASHAALSTDTQYF	TGCGCCAGCCACGCGGCTCTTAGCACAGATACGCAGTATTTT	14	TRBJ2-3	NA	TRBV5-1	NA
CASSLRVNGGAEAFF	TGCGCCAGCAGCTTGAGGGTCAACGGGGGGGCTGAAGCTTTCTTT	15	TRBJ1-1	NA	TRBV5-1	NA
CASSAPGLPNTGELFF	TGTGCCAGCAGCGCCCCGGGACTACCGAACACCGGGGAGCTGTTTTTT	16	TRBJ2-2	TRBD2	TRBV7-2	NA
CASSDPGTVYGNTIYF	TGTGCCAGCAGTGACCCCGGGACAGTCTACGGAAACACCATATATTTT	16	TRBJ1-3	TRBD1	TRBV6-4	once
CASKLQGGRETQYF	TGTGCCAGCAAATTACAGGGCGGGCGGGAGACCCAGTACTTC	14	TRBJ2-5	NA	TRBV2	NA
CAWSTQGGGYTF	TGTGCCTGGAGTACCCAGGGTGGCGGCTACACCTTC	12	TRBJ1-2	NA	TRBV30	NA
CASSYSSSGSYEQYF	TGTGCCAGCAGTTACTCTTCCTCAGGGTCCTACGAGCAGTACTTC	15	TRBJ2-7	NA	TRBV6-5	NA
CASSPRPGLEATQYF	TGTGCCAGCAGCCCCCGCCCGGGACTAGAGGCGACCCAGTACTTC	15	TRBJ2-5	TRBD2	TRBV9	NA
CASSVAVTGLVDNEQFF	TGTGCCAGCAGCGTAGCTGTAACGGGACTAGTGGACAATGAGCAGTTCTTC	17	TRBJ2-1	TRBD2	TRBV9	NA
CASSPTGIEAFF	TGTGCCAGCAGCCCGACAGGGATTGAAGCTTTCTTT	12	TRBJ1-1	TRBD1	TRBV11-3	few
CASSFLLAGGDLNYEQYF	TGTGCCAGCAGCTTCCTTTTAGCGGGAGGAGATTTAAACTACGAGCAGTACTTC	18	TRBJ2-7	TRBD2	TRBV7-2	once
CASSPSLRDISSGANVLTF	TGTGCCAGCAGTCCCAGCCTCCGGGACATCTCCTCTGGGGCCAACGTCCTGACTTTC	19	TRBJ2-6	NA	TRBV27	once
CASSLNPGTSGTDTQYF	TGTGCCAGCAGCCTGAACCCCGGGACTAGCGGCACAGATACGCAGTATTTT	17	TRBJ2-3	TRBD2	TRBV9	NA
CASSATGGAYEQYF	TGTGCCAGCAGTGCGACGGGGGGAGCCTACGAGCAGTACTTC	14	TRBJ2-7	TRBD2	TRBV27	NA
CASSDSDRDTEAFF	TGCGCCAGCAGTGATTCGGACAGGGACACTGAAGCTTTCTTT	14	TRBJ1-1	TRBD1	TRBV10-1	few
CASSEAAFSSDTQYF	TGTGCCAGCAGTGAGGCTGCCTTTTCGTCAGATACGCAGTATTTT	15	TRBJ2-3	NA	TRBV6-1	few
CASSFVSSYDEQYF	TGTGCCAGCAGCTTCGTGAGTTCGTACGACGAGCAGTACTTC	14	TRBJ2-7	NA	TRBV7-9	NA
CASTVAGFQETQYF	TGTGCCAGCACGGTAGCGGGATTCCAAGAGACCCAGTACTTC	14	TRBJ2-5	TRBD2	TRBV7-2	few
CASSLEGTSGRANEQFF	TGTGCCAGCAGCTTAGAGGGGACTAGCGGGAGGGCCAATGAGCAGTTCTTC	17	TRBJ2-1	TRBD2	TRBV7-2	few
CAWSESAGGYTF	TGTGCCTGGAGTGAATCAGCCGGGGGCTACACCTTC	12	TRBJ1-2	NA	TRBV30	NA
CASSFGGLYNEQFF	TGTGCCAGCAGCTTTGGCGGGCTATACAATGAGCAGTTCTTC	14	TRBJ2-1	NA	TRBV11-2	NA
CASSHGESYEQYF	TGTGCCAGCAGCCACGGTGAGAGCTACGAGCAGTACTTC	13	TRBJ2-7	NA	TRBV7-7	few
CASSDSCGDRGAFYEQYF	TGTGCCAGCAGTGACTCATGCGGGGACAGGGGAGCTTTCTACGAGCAGTACTTC	18	TRBJ2-7	TRBD1	TRBV6-4	NA